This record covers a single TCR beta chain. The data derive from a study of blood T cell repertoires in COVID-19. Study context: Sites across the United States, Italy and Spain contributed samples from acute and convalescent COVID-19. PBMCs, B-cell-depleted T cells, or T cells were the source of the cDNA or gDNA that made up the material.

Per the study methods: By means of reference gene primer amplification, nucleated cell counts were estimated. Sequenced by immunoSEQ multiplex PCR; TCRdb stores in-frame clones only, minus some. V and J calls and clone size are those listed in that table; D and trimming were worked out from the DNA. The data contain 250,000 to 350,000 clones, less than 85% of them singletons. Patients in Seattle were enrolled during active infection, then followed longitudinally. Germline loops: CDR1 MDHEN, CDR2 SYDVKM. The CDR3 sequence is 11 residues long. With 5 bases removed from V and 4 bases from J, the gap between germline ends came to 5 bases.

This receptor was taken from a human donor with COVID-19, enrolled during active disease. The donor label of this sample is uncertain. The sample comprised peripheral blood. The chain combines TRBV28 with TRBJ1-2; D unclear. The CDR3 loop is CASSVSYGYTF. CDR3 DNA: TGTGCCAGCAGTGTCAGCTATGGCTACACCTTC.